A single sample gave rise to the 15 T cell receptor beta chains below, sequenced in a study of blood T cell repertoires in COVID-19. The protocol was immunoSEQ multiplex PCR, while the TCRdb copy is restricted to in-frame clones and leaves out a portion. In the table there are about 190,000 clones, about nine tenths of which are singletons. The sequenced material came from peripheral blood. These receptor sequences come from a man between 40 and 49 years old with acute or convalescent COVID-19.

The J gene is TRBJ1-2, the V gene TRBV5-6, with D perhaps TRBD1 (6 bases). V was pared by 0 bases and J by 8 bases, with 17 bases between. Germline loops: CDR1 SGHDT, CDR2 YYEEEE. The CDR3 is 15 amino acids. CDR3: CASSLVYRVTGGYTF. The CDR3 nucleotides read TGTGCCAGCAGCTTGGTTTACAGGGTGACCGGCGGCTACACCTTC.

This clone was detected only once. The chain is built from TRBV6-5 and TRBJ1-1; D unresolved. Trimming stripped 7 bases from V and 4 bases from J, with 16 bases between. CDR3 length: 14 residues. Germline V gene data show CDR1 as MNHEY and CDR2 as SVGAGI. CDR3 sequence: CASNLYPAGTEAFF. Here the CDR3 DNA reads TGTGCCAGCAATCTTTATCCTGCGGGCACTGAAGCTTTCTTT.

The chain employs TRBV7-9 and TRBJ2-3; D might be TRBD2 (5 bases). This CDR3 is 14 amino acids long. V was shortened by 5 bases and J by 2 bases, with 11 bases between the two germline ends. Germline V gene sequence: CDR1 SEHNR, CDR2 FQNEAQ (reference sequence). The CDR3: CASSPDGVTDTQYF. In DNA, the CDR3 is TGTGCCAGCAGCCCGGACGGGGTCACAGATACGCAGTATTTT.

The chain uses TRBV29-1 and TRBJ2-1; 9 nucleotides agree with TRBD2. This CDR3 contains 14 residues. Germline CDR1 reads SQVTM; CDR2 reads ANQGSEA. Trimming took 4 bases from V and 7 from J; bases not matched to a gene: 8. For the CDR3, the DNA is TGCAGCGTTGTGTTGATGCGGGGGGGTAATGAGCAGTTCTTC. Protein product: CSVVLMRGGNEQFF.

In this sample, this clone turned up a few times. The chain joins TRBV5-1 to TRBJ2-5; TRBD2 agrees at 11 bases. CDR1 is SGHRS and CDR2 is YFSETQ in the germline V gene. This CDR3 comprises 16 residues. Trimming removed 2 bases from V and 3 bases from J; junction bases left unmatched: 6. The CDR3 DNA reads TGCGCCAGCAGCTTCATAGCGGGGGGGAGAGAAGAGACCCAGTACTTC. It translates to CASSFIAGGREETQYF. The whole variable domain, filled in from reference TRBV5-1 and TRBJ2-5, reads KAGVTQTPRYLIKTRGQQVTLSCSPISGHRSVSWYQQTPGQGLQFLFEYFSETQRNKGNFPGRFSGRQFSNSRSEMNVSTLELGDSALYLCASSFIAGGREETQYFGPGTRLLVL.

The chain is built from TRBV18 and TRBJ2-3; 10 bases are a match to TRBD2. V dropped 3 bases and J dropped 5; count of bases not matched to a gene: 5. This CDR3 has 15 amino acids. The V gene's germline CDR1 is KGHSH and CDR2 LQKENI. The CDR3 nucleotides are TGTGCCAGCTCACCCACTAGCGGGGAAGGAGATACGCAGTATTTT. Translated: CASSPTSGEGDTQYF.

Worth noting for this clone: Other DNA sequences from this sample encode an identical CDR3 as well. V and J are TRBV5-4 and TRBJ1-4; no definite D call. The CDR3 runs 12 residues. CDR1 and CDR2 from the germline V gene are SGHNT and YYREEE (reference sequence). The germline V and J ends were trimmed by 1 base and 5 bases, with 3 bases remaining between them. The CDR3 is CASSLPNEKLFF. The DNA of the CDR3 is TGTGCCAGCAGCTTGCCAAATGAAAAACTGTTTTTT. Based on the CDR3 plus reference TRBV5-4 and TRBJ1-4, the full variable domain is ETGVTQSPTHLIKTRGQQVTLRCSSQSGHNTVSWYQQALGQGPQFIFQYYREEENGRGNFPPRFSGLQFPNYSSELNVNALELDDSALYLCASSLPNEKLFFGSGTQLSVL.

The V call is TRBV4-3, the J call TRBJ2-2; 7 nucleotides line up with TRBD2. V trimming: 2 bases; J trimming: 6 bases; junction bases outside the gene matches: 3. Germline-derived CDR1 and CDR2 are LGHNA and YSLEER. The CDR3 runs to 14 residues. The CDR3 here is CASSQMGGAGELFF. The CDR3 nucleotides are TGCGCCAGCAGCCAAATGGGGGGGGCCGGGGAGCTGTTTTTT.

The chain has TRBV5-1 and TRBJ2-5; 11 positions agree with TRBD2. The trim removed 2 bases at V and 2 bases at J, leaving 2 bases unmatched. The CDR3 has 15 amino acids. Germline loops: CDR1 SGHRS, CDR2 YFSETQ. The CDR3 is CASSFGTSGQETQYF. The CDR3 bases are TGCGCCAGCAGCTTCGGGACTAGCGGTCAAGAGACCCAGTACTTC.

This sequence joins TRBV27 and TRBJ1-2; maybe TRBD1 (5 bases). V lost 6 bases to trimming and J lost 2 bases, with 13 bases between them. CDR1 MNHEY and CDR2 SMNVEV come from the germline V gene (reference sequence). This CDR3 contains 14 residues. In nucleotides, the CDR3 is TGTGCCAGCAGACGACGGGAGGGGAACTATGGCTACACCTTC. Translated, it gives CASRRREGNYGYTF.

The CDR3 protein is CASSLYRGAEAFF. DNA of the CDR3: TGTGCCAGCAGTTTATACAGGGGCGCTGAAGCTTTCTTT. This chain uses TRBV28 with TRBJ1-1, with 7 bases matching TRBD1. The V segment lost 1 base and the J segment 6 bases; nucleotides outside the gene matches: 2. Germline V CDR1 and CDR2: MDHEN, SYDVKM. The CDR3 consists of 13 residues.

V and J are TRBV15 and TRBJ2-7; maybe TRBD1 (6 bases). The CDR3 contains 14 residues. V dropped 8 bases and J dropped 0 bases, with 14 bases sitting between them. CDR1 is LNHNV, CDR2 YYDKDF, per germline (reference sequence). CDR3 sequence reads: CATGGRPPSYEQYF. The CDR3 DNA sequence: TGTGCCACCGGGGGCAGGCCTCCCTCCTACGAGCAGTACTTC. Using reference TRBV15 and TRBJ2-7 for the parts outside the CDR3, the full variable domain is DAMVIQNPRYQVTQFGKPVTLSCSQTLNHNVMYWYQQKSSQAPKLLFHYYDKDFNNEADTPDNFQSRRPNTSFCFLDIRSPGLGDTAMYLCATGGRPPSYEQYFGPGTRLTVT.

This sequence joins TRBV6-4 and TRBJ1-2; D ambiguous. Germline CDR1 reads MRHNA; CDR2 reads SNTAGT. The germline V and J ends were trimmed by 6 bases and 2 bases, with 10 bases remaining between them. The CDR3 is 13 amino acids. DNA of the CDR3: TGTGCCAGCAGGCACGGTTTCAACTATGGCTACACCTTC. Amino acid sequence: CASRHGFNYGYTF.

The chain couples TRBV4-1 to TRBJ2-7, with 12 nucleotides matching TRBD2. Germline assignment: CDR1 MGHRA and CDR2 YSYEKL. This CDR3 has 15 residues. The ends lost 1 base at V and 5 bases at J; junction bases unmatched: 3. CDR3 DNA sequence: TGCGCCAGCAGCCAAGGCCTAGCGGGGGGGAACGAGCAGTACTTC. This sequence encodes CASSQGLAGGNEQYF.

V is TRBV5-4 and J is TRBJ2-2, with D unclear. Looked up from germline, CDR1 is SGHNT and CDR2 is YYREEE (reference sequence). There are 13 residues in the CDR3. The V and J ends lost 2 bases and 6 bases respectively, with 8 bases between them. The CDR3: CASSLSRSGELFF. CDR3 nucleotides: TGTGCCAGCAGCTTATCCCGGTCCGGGGAGCTGTTTTTT.